This TCR beta chain derives from a study of T cell responses to AZD1222 COVID-19 vaccine (dated by TCRdb to the early 2020s). In the study overall: Because spike-specific TCR depth and breadth did not differ between the two schedules, AZD1222 recipients who got a second dose at roughly 4 weeks were pooled with those who got a second dose at roughly 12 weeks. A total of 230 to 250 trial participants underwent TCR sequencing, of whom roughly 210 had received two doses of AZD1222 and about 25 had received two doses of the MenACWY control vaccine. Trial participants were enrolled into age subgroups of 18-55, 56-69 and 70-plus years, which contained around 150, 28 and 57 TCR-sequenced participants, respectively.

Notes on this clone: Its binding antigen is unknown. Base qualities were left out, and no much larger clone turns up one base away.

Trimming costs V 4 bases and J 4 bases, and their ends lie 15 bases apart. The CDR3 has 15 amino acids, counting the end cysteine and phenylalanine. Of all the DNA, just the CDR3 is kept, 45 bases in frame from base 1. CDR1 and CDR2 (SGDLS, YYNGEE) derive from the germline V gene. This specimen's time point label, per the study, means: baseline before first vaccination. Samples from vaccinated people were obtained from the UK trials COV001 and COV002, which included a single-blind randomized controlled phase 2/3 trial of AZD1222 (ChAdOx1 nCoV-19) in healthy adults. Trial participant PBMC samples were collected at day 0 and day 28 after the second dose for TCRbeta chain sequencing. Broad study findings and their caveats: The 56-69-year group was small, and its depth increase did not reach significance, likely because of low power. CD4 TCRs associated with the vaccine covered the entire spike protein, and the dominant responses were in regions 160-218 and 743-854. A significant rise in spike-specific TCR breadth and depth was observed after two AZD1222 doses relative to day 0 and relative to MenACWY recipients. Only six or seven AZD1222 recipients were SARS-CoV-2 seropositive at baseline, limiting conclusions about previously exposed vaccinees. Most participants were white British and females outnumbered males, and the authors suggested that clonal diversity may have been underestimated. Nearly half of unique spike-specific TCRs reportedly recognized epitopes outside regions mutated in the B.1.351 and B.1.1.7 variants. Because no day 14 peak-response samples were available, repertoires were characterized only after the peak T cell response.

The CDR3 regions of human TCRbeta chains were analyzed by immunosequencing. The authors' analysis ran thus. TCRs in the repertoires were compared against a reference library of SARS-CoV-2-specific TCRs that had been generated with the MIRA antigen-specificity platform. Breadth was defined as the fraction of unique TCRs that were SARS-CoV-2-associated. Depth was defined as the fraction of total T cells that were SARS-CoV-2-associated. Using the MIRA data, every spike-specific TCR was mapped to the spike region that the TCR reacted to and assigned to either a CD4 or a CD8 class. Log10-transformed breadth and depth values were compared by one-way ANOVA with Sidak's multiple comparisons tests. In its TCRdb copy, this immuneACCESS table keeps in-frame sequences only and misses some clones. Where compared with another copy, unresolved V genes explain less than half of these, and the others have no known cause. V and J calls and clone size follow that table, whereas D and trimming were derived from the DNA. Within this sample are 100,000 to 150,000 clones, with 80% to 90% of them counted one time only. The top ten clones comprise around 1.5% of the sample.

This clonotype originated in an adult in good health. The chain joins TRBV9 to TRBJ1-5; the D gene is unclear. The specimen comprised peripheral blood, sampled on day 0 of AZD1222 vaccination. CDR3 loop: CASSPRAEANQPQHF. Read as DNA, the sequence is TGTGCCAGCAGCCCGAGGGCGGAAGCTAATCAGCCCCAGCATTTT.